This record covers a single TCR beta chain. The antigen it recognizes is unknown. No much larger clonotype is one base removed from it; base qualities were not supplied. The entry originates in a study of beta chain features in type 1 diabetes (dated by TCRdb to the late 2010s). A note on the overall study: Mean age, gender distribution, total cell number and subset yield were not different between patients and healthy donors. A total of around 100 million sorted cells were examined across all samples, and RNA yield correlated strongly with the number of cells per subset. In the study, recently diagnosed type 1 diabetes patients and matched healthy donors were compared on the TCRB repertoires of their sorted circulating CD4+ T cell subsets. Naive and central memory subsets were obtained from all 30 or so donors, but regulatory and stem cell-like memory subsets were isolated from only 8 patients and 8 healthy donors.

The CDR3 runs 13 residues from the cysteine to the phenylalanine. The sequence is cut down to CDR3 DNA, 39 bases in frame from base 1. Trimming removed 4 bases from V and 1 base from J, leaving 7 bases between the germline ends. Per the germline V gene, SGHTA is the CDR1 and FQGTGA is the CDR2. Each donor gave one peripheral blood draw, roughly 120 mL on average, collected into heparinised tubes. A BD FACSAria II was used to sort naive, central memory, regulatory and stem cell-like memory CD4+ T cells with a panel that included CD45RO, CCR7, CD25, CD127, CD95 and CD27. Purity was above 95% for every sorted population. PBMCs were isolated immediately by Lymphoprep density gradient centrifugation and stained directly without culture. Samples were stained and sorted in pairs, with one healthy donor and one patient per experiment, so that batch effects were minimized. The entire amount of isolated RNA was reverse transcribed using the High Capacity cDNA Reverse Transcription Kit, so the sequenced TCRB transcripts were expressed ones. Naive, central memory and regulatory T cell samples underwent deep immunoSEQ sequencing, averaging about 3.57 million total reads per sample. After sorted cells were lysed in RLT buffer, RNA was extracted with DNase-treated RNeasy Micro or Mini kits, with the choice depending on cell number. Each cell subset was processed on its own to prevent cross-contamination, while patient and healthy donor samples were processed together. TCRB sequences were amplified from cDNA with the immunoSEQ multiplex PCR, producing 87-bp fragments spanning the CDR3 region. Sequencing of the amplicons was performed on the Illumina HiSeq platform. The study's processing was this. PCR bias was computationally corrected using synthetic template baselines, reads within Hamming distance 2 were collapsed, and singletons that could not be merged were discarded. Reads were aligned against IMGT to assign V, D and J genes, CDR3 length and insertions or deletions at six rearrangement sites. Within each subset, clonotype counts were normalized to sorted cell number, after which true diversity and Gini coefficients were computed with the tcR R package. The overlap coefficient, calculated on TCRB nucleotide sequences, was used to quantify repertoire sharing. TCRdb re-hosts the immuneACCESS table, in-frame sequences only. Its copies lack some clones; in the studies checked, an unresolved V gene accounts for under half of them, and the cause for the rest is not known. That table is the source of V, J and clone size, and D and trimming were worked out from the DNA. Here the sample has about 210,000 clones; 9.5% to 13% occur a single time. The top ten constitute 1% to 1.5% of the sample.

Broad study findings and their caveats: Because cDNA was sequenced instead of genomic DNA, activated cells with high expression could be over-represented, although the groups did not differ in activation or CD3 levels. PCR may preferentially amplify shorter templates, but because patient and control samples were amplified and corrected together, any resulting skew would affect both groups equally. Type 1 diabetes patients showed a moderate but significant shortening of TCRB CDR3 length in all four CD4+ subsets. Patients with type 1 diabetes made fewer insertions and deleted more nucleotides at VDJ recombination sites, implying thymic rearrangement abnormalities. Naive, central memory and regulatory TCRB repertoires appeared more similar among patients than among healthy donors. Because small numbers of individuals were included in the HLA sub-analyses, any influence of HLA type on TCRB rearrangement was left unresolved.

The TCR sequence derives from a man younger than 35 in good health. This chain is built from TRBV7-3 and TRBJ1-1; TRBD1 is perhaps the D gene, given 5 matching bases. Sequencing used central memory CD4+ T cells from blood. The DNA is as follows: TGTGCCAGCAGCTCGGGACCGAACACTGAAGCTTTCTTT. Its protein product is CASSSGPNTEAFF. Outside the CDR3, residues come from the reference TRBV7-3 and TRBJ1-1 proteins, so the full variable domain is: GAGVSQTPSNKVTEKGKYVELRCDPISGHTALYWYRQSLGQGPEFLIYFQGTGAADDSGLPNDRFFAVRPEGSVSTLKIQRTERGDSAVYLCASSSGPNTEAFFGQGTRLTVV.